The T cell receptor (beta chain) described here comes from a study of blood T cell repertoires in COVID-19 (dated by TCRdb to 2020 to 2022). Some background on the complete study: Samples from collaborators originated in the United States, Italy and Spain and spanned both the acute and convalescent phases of COVID-19. The prospective study material was composed of cDNA or gDNA derived from T cells, B-cell-depleted T cells, or PBMCs. Subjects who had been exposed to COVID-19, were actively infected with it, or had recovered from it provided the deeply sampled blood TCRbeta repertoires that made up the dataset. The repertoires were released in a freely available public database intended as a resource for research on the immune response to SARS-CoV-2. The samples were drawn from the first 160 participants of the ongoing ImmuneRACE study and from under 1,500 subjects provided by 6 global collaborators. Nearly every sample came with metadata listing a de-identified subject ID, COVID-19 status, age in years and sex. Where available, HLA class I and class II types were obtained from metadata supplied by the sample provider rather than from assay-based typing.

The immunoSEQ Assay, a bias-controlled multiplex PCR, was used to amplify TCRbeta CDR3 regions from genomic DNA. In the source study's methods: The number of nucleated cells in each sample was estimated from the amplification of reference gene primers within the assay. To quantify the absolute abundance of each unique TCRbeta CDR3 rearrangement, sequence reads were collapsed and filtered. For each sample, productive Simpson clonality was calculated as the square root of Simpson's diversity index over productive rearrangements. TCRdb limited this immuneACCESS table to in-frame rearrangements with V and J called. A share of clones is missing; checked studies link under half to unresolved V genes, and the rest is unexplained. For V, J and clone size, that table is used; D and trimming come from the DNA. This sample gives roughly 240,000 clones in total; 85% of them show up just once. The top ten hold 4.5% to 6% of the sample.

This clone was detected only a few times. Its antigen target is currently unknown. No much larger clone exists at a distance of one base, and base qualities are not known. Other DNA sequences in the sample encode the same CDR3. CDR1 and CDR2 (LNHDA, SQIVND) derive from the germline V gene (reference sequence). The CDR3 spans 14 residues, from the cysteine through the phenylalanine. The only DNA kept is the CDR3, 42 bases in frame from the first base. Ends trimmed: V by 4 bases, J by 3 bases; bases unmatched to a gene: 2. General study outcomes and caveats: The quantity of clinical and demographic metadata differed by source and by participant and was supplied without curation.

In Seattle, one collaborating source enrolled patients while the infection was active and tracked those patients longitudinally over the course of disease. Each collaborating institution followed its own protocols to collect whole blood in K2EDTA tubes. For TCRbeta analysis, collaborators shipped samples in one of three forms: frozen whole blood, isolated PBMCs, or DNA extracted from either of those sample types. The sequence was collected from a man aged 45 to 65 with COVID-19, enrolled during active disease. The sample was peripheral blood. The chain employs TRBV19 and TRBJ2-1; the junction holds 8 bases that match TRBD2. The CDR3 reads as follows: CASSNGGDYNEQFF. The sequence in DNA is TGTGCCAGTAGTAACGGGGGGGACTACAATGAGCAGTTCTTC.